Listed below are T cell receptor beta chains from one sample, sequenced in a study of cytomegalovirus exposure and HLA in healthy donors. TCRdb's table, derived via immunoSEQ multiplex PCR, lists solely in-frame clones and lacks some. The table shows approximately 210,000 clones, with around nine tenths occurring only once. The sequenced material came from PBMCs. The receptors were sampled from a woman younger than 30 in good health and CMV-seronegative. Each CDR3 is given with its conserved first and last residue. A D gene is named only where the DNA matches it firmly. Not all rows give a size; the values are once, few, many and, for expanded clones, a class.

size	D	V	J	CDR3	DNA
few	TRBD1	TRBV5-5	TRBJ1-6	CASSLRTGGVGSPLHF	TGTGCCAGCAGCTTAAGGACAGGGGGCGTTGGGTCACCCCTCCACTTT
.	.	TRBV6-5	TRBJ2-7	CASSRGGGAYEQYF	TGTGCCAGCAGTCGCGGAGGGGGGGCTTACGAGCAGTACTTC
few	TRBD2	TRBV5-1	TRBJ2-3	CASSSERGGDTQYF	TGCGCCAGCAGCTCCGAGCGGGGGGGCGATACGCAGTATTTT
.	TRBD1	TRBV30	TRBJ2-7	CAWSAQGNEQYF	TGTGCCTGGAGTGCACAGGGGAACGAGCAGTACTTC
few	.	TRBV5-1	TRBJ2-3	CASSPGQGPPTDTQYF	TGCGCCAGCAGCCCAGGGCAGGGGCCACCCACAGATACGCAGTATTTT
few	.	TRBV6-1	TRBJ1-2	CASSVGGKYGYTF	TGTGCCAGCAGTGTTGGGGGGAAGTATGGCTACACCTTC
.	.	TRBV7-6	TRBJ1-2	CASSLGTAIGYGYTF	TGTGCCAGCAGCTTAGGGACAGCGATAGGCTATGGCTACACCTTC
.	TRBD1	TRBV5-1	TRBJ1-4	CASSSEGQGRLGKLFF	TGCGCCAGCAGCTCCGAAGGACAGGGTAGGCTCGGAAAACTGTTTTTT
once	.	TRBV4-2	TRBJ1-4	CASSQVSGEKLFF	TGTGCCAGCAGCCAAGTTTCGGGTGAAAAACTGTTTTTT
.	.	TRBV6-1	TRBJ2-2	CASSEVHGTHTGELFF	TGTGCCAGCAGTGAAGTTCATGGGACACACACCGGGGAGCTGTTTTTT
.	.	TRBV20-1	TRBJ2-7	CSGGDSFEQYF	TGCAGTGGAGGGGACTCCTTCGAGCAGTACTTC
.	TRBD1	TRBV28	TRBJ2-1	CASSSDRVKQFF	TGTGCCAGCAGTTCGGACAGGGTTAAGCAGTTCTTC
once	.	TRBV6-1	TRBJ2-1	CASRNRAGEFF	TGTGCCAGCAGAAACAGGGCCGGGGAGTTCTTC
.	.	TRBV5-1	TRBJ1-3	CASSLTGYAGNTIYF	TGCGCCAGCAGCCTTACAGGGTACGCTGGAAACACCATATATTTT
.	.	TRBV11-2	TRBJ2-7	CASTSLYEQYF	TGTGCCAGCACCTCCCTATACGAGCAGTACTTC
.	.	TRBV9	TRBJ1-5	CASSVGVEDQPQHF	TGTGCCAGCAGCGTAGGGGTGGAGGATCAGCCCCAGCATTTT
.	.	TRBV5-1	TRBJ2-7	CASSLAVASGVGYEQYF	TGCGCCAGCAGCTTGGCCGTAGCTTCAGGGGTAGGCTACGAGCAGTACTTC
once	TRBD2	TRBV6-1	TRBJ2-1	CASSEPLGGGAINEQFF	TGTGCCAGCAGTGAACCGCTGGGCGGGGGGGCAATCAATGAGCAGTTCTTC
.	.	TRBV5-1	TRBJ2-7	CASRRDTGPYEQYF	TGCGCCAGCCGAAGGGACACAGGACCCTACGAGCAGTACTTC
few	TRBD2	TRBV4-2	TRBJ2-1	CASSHSGGSSYNEQFF	TGTGCCAGCAGCCATAGCGGGGGGAGCTCCTACAATGAGCAGTTCTTC
.	TRBD2	TRBV5-1	TRBJ2-3	CASKLPGGPTDTQYF	TGCGCCAGCAAATTGCCGGGAGGGCCCACAGATACGCAGTATTTT
.	TRBD2	TRBV7-2	TRBJ2-7	CASSSERGLNYEQYF	TGTGCCAGCAGCTCCGAGCGGGGGCTGAACTACGAGCAGTACTTC
.	.	TRBV30	TRBJ2-7	CAWSVGTRPYEQYF	TGTGCCTGGAGTGTGGGGACACGGCCCTACGAGCAGTACTTC
.	TRBD1	TRBV6-1	TRBJ1-4	CAGGSGTGNEKLFF	TGTGCCGGTGGGTCCGGGACAGGGAATGAAAAACTGTTTTTT
.	.	TRBV25-1	TRBJ1-5	CASRGGQGNQPQHF	TGTGCCAGCAGGGGGGGGCAGGGCAATCAGCCCCAGCATTTT